Sequencing of this T cell receptor (beta chain) was carried out in a study of cytomegalovirus exposure and HLA in healthy donors. Study in general: The 130 or so validation repertoires, a later analysis reported, used the same platform as the roughly 710 first-cohort repertoires.

Generated by immunoSEQ multiplex PCR, the TCRdb table keeps only in-frame clones and is missing some. The table records about 69,000 clones, roughly 95% of them present only once. Concerning this clone itself: What it recognizes is unknown.

Notes on the study in general: There were some public TCRs occurring in many donors, but most TCR sequences were rare. With high specificity and sensitivity, the classifier reportedly diagnosed cytomegalovirus status.

V was shortened by 3 bases and J by 0 bases, with 23 bases between the two germline ends. Germline V gene lookup returns CDR1 LGHNA and CDR2 YSLEER. This CDR3 region has 19 residues. The donors were in the approximately 130-subject validation cohort, distinct from the approximately 670-subject first cohort. Source material: PBMCs. The clonotype originates from a woman under 30 in good health and CMV-seropositive. This rearrangement joins TRBV4-3 to TRBJ2-5; D may be TRBD1 (6 bases). CDR3 in DNA: TGCGCCAGCAGCCAGCGAAGATACGGGACACCTAAGTACCAAGAGACCCAGTACTTC. Translated, it gives CASSQRRYGTPKYQETQYF.